The 8 T cell receptor beta chains listed next were all sequenced from one sample in a study of cytomegalovirus exposure and HLA in healthy donors. Amplification used 60 Vbeta primers and 13 Jbeta primers. Only in-frame clones appear in the TCRdb table, and some are missing; sequencing was by immunoSEQ multiplex PCR. The table includes 180,000 or so clones, around 78% detected once. Input material: PBMCs. The source of these receptors is a man younger than 30 in good health and CMV-seronegative.

This clone came up a few times. V and J are TRBV7-3 and TRBJ1-1; 9 bases are shared with TRBD1. V shed 4 bases, J shed 5 bases, and the junction held 11 bases outside the gene matches. The CDR3 spans 16 residues. Germline assignment: CDR1 SGHTA and CDR2 FQGTGA. CDR3 sequence reads: CASSSQGAVKTTEAFF. CDR3 nucleotides: TGTGCCAGCAGCTCACAGGGGGCCGTGAAAACAACTGAAGCTTTCTTT.

The rearrangement joins TRBV2 to TRBJ1-4, with D perhaps matching TRBD1 (5 bases). V was shortened by 7 bases and J by 7 bases, with 19 bases between the two germline ends. Looked up from germline, CDR1 is SNHLY and CDR2 is FYNNEI. CDR3 length: 15 amino acids. CDR3 sequence (DNA): TGTGCCAGCACTCTCGGGGGGGGAGTTGGTGAAAAACTGTTTTTT. It translates to CASTLGGGVGEKLFF. The whole variable domain, filled in from reference TRBV2 and TRBJ1-4, reads EPEVTQTPSHQVTQMGQEVILRCVPISNHLYFYWYRQILGQKVEFLVSFYNNEISEKSEIFDDQFSVERPDGSNFTLKIRSTKLEDSAMYFCASTLGGGVGEKLFFGSGTQLSVL.

This clone was counted a single time. This chain joins TRBV27 and TRBJ2-2; 7 positions match TRBD2. Germline CDR1 is MNHEY and CDR2 is SMNVEV (reference sequence). The CDR3 has 17 amino acids. Trimming took 3 bases from V and 4 from J; bases not matched to a gene: 11. CDR3 region: CASSFSWASGATGELFF. In DNA form, the CDR3 reads TGTGCCAGCAGTTTTTCATGGGCTAGCGGAGCCACCGGGGAGCTGTTTTTT.

The gene calls are TRBV5-1 and TRBJ2-3; D remains ambiguous. V was trimmed by 4 bases and J by 1 base, leaving 10 bases between them. The CDR3 runs to 14 residues. Germline loops: CDR1 SGHRS, CDR2 YFSETQ. Here the CDR3 DNA reads TGCGCCAGCAGCCCCGGTAGTGGCACAGATACGCAGTATTTT. This gives the protein CASSPGSGTDTQYF. Full variable domain (missing parts from reference TRBV5-1 and TRBJ2-3): KAGVTQTPRYLIKTRGQQVTLSCSPISGHRSVSWYQQTPGQGLQFLFEYFSETQRNKGNFPGRFSGRQFSNSRSEMNVSTLELGDSALYLCASSPGSGTDTQYFGPGTRLTVL.

This chain links TRBV10-3 with TRBJ1-1, with TRBD1 matching 10 bases. The germline CDR1 and CDR2 sequences are ENHRY and SYGVKD. V shed 5 bases and J 11 bases; nucleotides not matched to a gene: 5. The CDR3 has 12 residues. CDR3 loop: CAISPPGQGAFF. The CDR3 bases are TGTGCCATCAGTCCTCCGGGACAGGGGGCTTTCTTT.

The V call is TRBV6-1, the J call TRBJ2-7; perhaps TRBD2 as D (5 bases). Germline loops: CDR1 MNHNS, CDR2 SASEGT. The CDR3 is 14 residues long. Trimming took 0 bases from V and 4 from J, leaving 10 bases between them. The CDR3, as DNA: TGTGCCAGCAGTGAAGCTGCGGGTATATACGAGCAGTACTTC. It yields the protein CASSEAAGIYEQYF.

The chain combines TRBV2 with TRBJ2-5, with 10 bases fitting TRBD2. Trimming removed 7 bases from V and 6 bases from J; junction bases left unmatched: 17. CDR1 SNHLY and CDR2 FYNNEI come from the germline V gene. The CDR3 covers 17 residues. Here the CDR3 DNA reads TGTGCCAGCATCACCCCGGTGGAGCGGGGGGGCCTTAAGACCCAGTACTTC. It yields the protein CASITPVERGGLKTQYF.

Only a few counts were recorded for this clone. The rearrangement uses TRBV15 and TRBJ2-7; TRBD2 might be the D (7 bases). Trimming removed 2 bases at V and 4 bases at J, with 15 bases between. The CDR3 extends over 15 amino acids. Germline V gives CDR1 LNHNV, CDR2 YYDKDF (reference sequence). CDR3 nucleotide sequence: TGTGCCACCAGCAGACTGGCGGGGGCGGGATACGAGCAGTACTTC. Translating gives CATSRLAGAGYEQYF.